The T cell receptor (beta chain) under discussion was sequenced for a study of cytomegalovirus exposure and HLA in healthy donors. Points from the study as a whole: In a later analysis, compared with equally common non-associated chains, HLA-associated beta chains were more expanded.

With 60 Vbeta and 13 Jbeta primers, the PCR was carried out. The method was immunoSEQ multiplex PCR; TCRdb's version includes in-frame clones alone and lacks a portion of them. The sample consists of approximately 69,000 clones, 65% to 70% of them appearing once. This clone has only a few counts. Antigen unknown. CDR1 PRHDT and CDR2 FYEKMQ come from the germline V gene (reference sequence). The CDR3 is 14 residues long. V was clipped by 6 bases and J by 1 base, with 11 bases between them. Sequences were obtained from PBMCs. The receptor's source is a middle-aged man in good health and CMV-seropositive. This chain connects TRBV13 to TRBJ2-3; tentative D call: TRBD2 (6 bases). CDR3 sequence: CASRPGGGTDTQYF. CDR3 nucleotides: TGTGCCAGCAGACCCGGGGGTGGCACAGATACGCAGTATTTT. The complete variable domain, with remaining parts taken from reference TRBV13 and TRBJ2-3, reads AAGVIQSPRHLIKEKRETATLKCYPIPRHDTVYWYQQGPGQDPQFLISFYEKMQSDKGSIPDRFSAQQFSDYHSELNMSSLELGDSALYFCASRPGGGTDTQYFGPGTRLTVL.